Below, 27 T cell receptor beta chains from the same sample are listed, as sequenced in a study of graft-versus-host responses after intestinal transplantation. Here immunoSEQ multiplex PCR was the method, and the copy in TCRdb shows in-frame clones only, minus some. This sample yields about 73,000 clones, of which almost 90% are seen a single time; less than 5% belongs to the top ten. These TCRs are of unknown antigen specificity. The source was unstimulated CD8+ T cells sorted from spleen or lymph node cells, collected before transplant. The receptors here all came from a human donor who was the organ donor for an intestinal transplant.

The CDR3 loop is CASKEGSTEAFF. The DNA for the CDR3 is TGTGCCTCCAAGGAGGGCTCCACTGAAGCTTTCTTT. The chain is built from TRBV19 and TRBJ1-1; D unresolved. V was trimmed by 11 bases and J by 4 bases, leaving 14 bases between them. Germline V gene sequence: CDR1 LNHDA, CDR2 SQIVND (reference sequence). This CDR3 comprises 12 residues.

The rearrangement joins TRBV4-3 to TRBJ1-2, with D perhaps matching TRBD1 (5 bases). This CDR3 is built from 17 residues. Looked up from germline, CDR1 is LGHNA and CDR2 is YSLEER. V shed 0 bases and J shed 5 bases, with 19 bases lying between them. This chain's CDR3 is CASSQDLQTTGGYGYTF. The CDR3 DNA follows: TGCGCCAGCAGCCAAGATTTACAAACGACCGGGGGGTATGGCTACACCTTC.

V gene TRBV28 combines with J gene TRBJ2-1; 9 bases are shared with TRBD1. Germline lookup yields CDR1 MDHEN and CDR2 SYDVKM. CDR3 length: 18 residues. J gave up 4 bases and V 3 bases, and 13 bases lay outside the gene matches. The CDR3 spells CASSFGAGWTGEYNEQFF. The CDR3 DNA reads as TGTGCCAGCAGTTTTGGAGCTGGCTGGACAGGGGAGTACAATGAGCAGTTCTTC.

To note about this clone: Germline and junction disagree at one end, which may indicate a read error. DNA of the CDR3: TGTGCTAGCAGCTTGACCGGAGGTCTGAACACCGGGGAGCTGTTTTTT. Translation gives CASSLTGGLNTGELFF. This chain uses TRBV7-7 with TRBJ2-2; tentative D call: TRBD2 (5 bases). The CDR3 is made up of 16 amino acids. From germline, CDR1 is SSHAT and CDR2 FNYEAQ (reference sequence).

The rearrangement uses TRBV7-6 and TRBJ1-3, with D possibly being TRBD1 (6 bases). Germline CDR1 reads SGHVS; CDR2 reads FNYEAQ. This CDR3 has 16 residues. With 1 base removed from V and 2 bases from J, the gap between germline ends came to 12 bases. CDR3 loop: CASSLVLGGTGNTIYF. The CDR3 DNA reads TGTGCCAGCAGCTTAGTCTTAGGGGGAACTGGAAACACCATATATTTT. Looking up the rest from reference TRBV7-6 and TRBJ1-3 gives the full variable domain: GAGVSQSPRYKVTKRGQDVALRCDPISGHVSLYWYRQALGQGPEFLTYFNYEAQQDKSGLPNDRFSAERPEGSISTLTIQRTEQRDSAMYRCASSLVLGGTGNTIYFGEGSWLTVV.

On this clone: The same CDR3 is also encoded by other DNA sequences in this sample. V usage is TRBV6-5 and J usage is TRBJ1-5; D is undetermined. The CDR3 is 13 residues long. Trimming removed 2 bases from V and 6 bases from J, with 8 bases in between. Germline CDR1 MNHEY, CDR2 SVGAGI. CDR3 loop: CASSYGGGQPQHF. The CDR3 bases are TGTGCCAGCAGTTACGGAGGAGGTCAGCCCCAGCATTTT.

The V and J genes are TRBV14 and TRBJ1-2; maybe TRBD1 (6 bases). V was clipped by 0 bases and J by 4 bases, with 15 bases between them. Germline V CDR1 and CDR2: SGHDN, FVKESK. The CDR3 extends over 16 amino acids. The chain's CDR3 is CASSQDAGGGGYGYTF. The CDR3 nucleotides are TGTGCCAGCAGCCAAGACGCTGGGGGGGGCGGCTATGGCTACACCTTC.

This clone was counted a single time. The gene calls are TRBV4-1 and TRBJ1-1, with D possibly being TRBD1 (5 bases). Germline lookup yields CDR1 MGHRA and CDR2 YSYEKL. Trimming removed 2 bases at V and 6 bases at J, with 19 bases between. This CDR3 is 16 amino acids long. CDR3 coding DNA: TGCGCCAGCAGCCAACCGTCAGGGTCTCTGCTCTCTGAAGCTTTCTTT. As protein: CASSQPSGSLLSEAFF.

The genes are TRBV9 and TRBJ1-1, with D maybe TRBD1 (6 bases). The CDR3 length is 13 residues. Germline lookup yields CDR1 SGDLS and CDR2 YYNGEE. Trimming removed 3 bases at V and 2 bases at J, with 8 bases between. The CDR3 spells CASSAQGNTEAFF. The CDR3 DNA reads TGTGCCAGCAGCGCACAGGGTAACACTGAAGCTTTCTTT.

This chain joins TRBV5-1 and TRBJ2-1; 9 bases line up with TRBD2. This CDR3 comprises 16 residues. V shed 2 bases and J 8 bases; nucleotides not matched to a gene: 11. Per the germline V gene, CDR1 is SGHRS and CDR2 is YFSETQ. The CDR3 protein is CASSFIGGGATYEQFF. In DNA, the CDR3 is TGCGCCAGCAGCTTCATTGGCGGGGGGGCCACTTATGAGCAGTTCTTC.

The chain combines TRBV15 with TRBJ1-5; a possible D gene is TRBD1 (6 bases). The V end was cut by 0 bases, the J end by 6 bases, with 6 bases between. The CDR3 runs to 13 residues. Looked up from germline, CDR1 is LNHNV and CDR2 is YYDKDF (reference sequence). The CDR3 region has the DNA TGTGCCACCAGCAGAGAAGGGGGTCAGCCCCAGCATTTT. It is translated as CATSREGGQPQHF.

The CDR3 sequence: CASSAGQMNTEAFF. The CDR3 DNA sequence: TGTGCCAGCAGTGCGGGACAGATGAACACTGAAGCTTTCTTT. V gene TRBV2 combines with J gene TRBJ1-1, with 7 bases matching TRBD1. Germline-derived CDR1 and CDR2 are SNHLY and FYNNEI. The V and J ends lost 4 bases and 0 bases, in that order; junction bases with no gene match: 2. The length of the CDR3 is 14 residues.

The chain couples TRBV5-8 to TRBJ1-5; D not resolved. V lost 1 base and J 3 bases, leaving 8 bases between the germline ends. This CDR3 spans 14 amino acids. Germline values: CDR1 SGHTS, CDR2 YDEGEE. The CDR3 sequence: CASSLNAFNQPQHF. Written as DNA, the CDR3 is TGTGCCAGCAGCTTGAACGCGTTCAATCAGCCCCAGCATTTT. The entire variable domain, with the rest obtained from reference TRBV5-8 and TRBJ1-5, is as follows: EAGVTQSPTHLIKTRGQQATLRCSPISGHTSVYWYQQALGLGLQFLLWYDEGEERNRGNFPPRFSGRQFPNYSSELNVNALELEDSALYLCASSLNAFNQPQHFGDGTRLSIL.

The chain joins TRBV11-2 to TRBJ1-5; D remains ambiguous. The CDR3 is made up of 14 amino acids. CDR1 SGHAT and CDR2 FQNNGV come from the germline V gene. V lost 1 base, J lost 4 bases, and 8 bases lay in between. This CDR3 is CASSLVTQNQPQHF. In DNA, the CDR3 is TGTGCCAGCAGCTTAGTTACACAGAATCAGCCCCAGCATTTT. Combining the CDR3 with reference TRBV11-2 and TRBJ1-5 gives the whole variable domain EAGVAQSPRYKIIEKRQSVAFWCNPISGHATLYWYQQILGQGPKLLIQFQNNGVVDDSQLPKDRFSAERLKGVDSTLKIQPAKLEDSAVYLCASSLVTQNQPQHFGDGTRLSIL.

There are a few counts of this clone. The chain recombines TRBV19 with TRBJ1-2; D not certain. The CDR3 runs 14 residues. Germline CDR1 and CDR2: LNHDA and SQIVND (reference sequence). Between the trimmed V and J ends, which lost 10 bases and 3 bases, there was a span of 18 bases. The CDR3 here is CATTGYEAHYGYTF. For the CDR3, the DNA is TGTGCCACCACCGGTTACGAGGCCCACTATGGCTACACCTTC.

This chain connects TRBV9 to TRBJ2-3; 7 nucleotides line up with TRBD1. The CDR3 loop spans 15 amino acids. CDR1 and CDR2 (germline): SGDLS, YYNGEE. V lost 2 bases, J lost 1 base, and 4 bases stayed unmatched. CDR3 DNA sequence: TGTGCCAGCAGCGTCGAGGGGACAGGCACAGATACGCAGTATTTT. This translates into CASSVEGTGTDTQYF.

The chain has TRBV2 and TRBJ2-3; D possibly corresponds to TRBD2 (6 bases). V lost 9 bases, J lost 2 bases, and 12 bases lay in between. CDR1 is SNHLY, CDR2 FYNNEI, per germline. CDR3 length equals 13 residues. CDR3: CARRDSDTDTQYF. The CDR3 DNA reads TGTGCCAGGCGGGACTCTGACACAGATACGCAGTATTTT.

V usage is TRBV27 and J usage is TRBJ2-2; maybe TRBD2 (6 bases). The CDR3 loop spans 16 amino acids. Trimming removed 10 bases at V and 4 bases at J, with 22 bases between. Germline values: CDR1 MNHEY, CDR2 SMNVEV (reference sequence). For the CDR3, the DNA is TGTGCCACCGACCCCCTTATCGGGGAGGCCACCGGGGAGCTGTTTTTT. As protein: CATDPLIGEATGELFF.

The chain carries TRBV4-1 and TRBJ2-1; D is unclear. The CDR3 spans 13 residues. Deletions cut 1 base from V and 3 bases from J, with 4 bases between. CDR1 is MGHRA, CDR2 YSYEKL, per germline. The CDR3 here is CASSQGSYNEQFF. CDR3 in DNA: TGCGCCAGCAGCCAAGGGAGCTACAATGAGCAGTTCTTC.

This chain connects TRBV27 to TRBJ1-1, with D unclear. Trimming pared 5 bases from V and 1 base from J, leaving 5 bases between. The CDR3 runs to 12 residues. Germline V CDR1 and CDR2: MNHEY, SMNVEV (reference sequence). The CDR3 DNA reads TGTGCCAGCAGTCATCAGAACACTGAAGCTTTCTTT. It is translated as CASSHQNTEAFF.

The chain combines TRBV13 with TRBJ2-1; 14 nucleotides match TRBD2. Trimming took 5 bases from V and 8 from J; bases not matched to a gene: 5. This CDR3 has 15 amino acids. Germline CDR1 is PRHDT and CDR2 is FYEKMQ (reference sequence). Written as DNA, the CDR3 is TGTGCCAGCAGCATGACTAGCGGGGGGGCTTATGAGCAGTTCTTC. This sequence encodes CASSMTSGGAYEQFF.

The chain uses TRBV7-3 and TRBJ1-5; possibly TRBD1 for D (6 bases). V was cut by 10 bases and J by 3 bases, with 19 bases left in between. Germline CDR1 reads SGHTA; CDR2 reads FQGTGA. The CDR3 spans 15 residues. The CDR3 loop reads CATSPQGPFNQPQHF. The CDR3 DNA reads TGTGCCACCTCCCCTCAGGGGCCTTTCAATCAGCCCCAGCATTTT.

The chain uses TRBV27 and TRBJ1-5, with D hard to call. The germline V gene encodes CDR1 MNHEY and CDR2 SMNVEV (reference sequence). V was cut by 2 bases and J by 1 base, with 6 bases left in between. The CDR3 extends over 14 amino acids. CDR3 loop: CASSLRLSNQPQHF. The CDR3 DNA reads TGTGCCAGCAGTTTACGGTTAAGCAATCAGCCCCAGCATTTT.

The V gene is TRBV29-1, the J gene TRBJ2-2; D not resolved. Trimming took off 2 bases at V and 1 base at J, with 8 bases between the two ends. Per germline, CDR1 SQVTM and CDR2 ANQGSEA. This CDR3 region has 14 residues. CDR3 coding DNA: TGCAGCGTTGAACAGGCCCTGAACACCGGGGAGCTGTTTTTT. It codes for CSVEQALNTGELFF.

The rearrangement links TRBV4-1 to TRBJ1-1, with 10 bases aligning to TRBD1. CDR3 length equals 15 residues. Germline trimming cut 0 bases from V and 5 bases from J; bases unmatched to any gene: 3. Germline-derived CDR1 and CDR2 are MGHRA and YSYEKL. CDR3 sequence reads: CASSQEGQGWTEAFF. Written as DNA, the CDR3 is TGCGCCAGCAGCCAAGAGGGACAGGGGTGGACTGAAGCTTTCTTT.

The gene calls are TRBV4-3 and TRBJ1-5; D may be TRBD1 (6 bases). The germline V and J ends were trimmed by 0 bases and 2 bases, with 11 bases remaining between them. CDR1 LGHNA and CDR2 YSLEER come from the germline V gene. CDR3 length: 16 amino acids. The CDR3 bases are TGCGCCAGCAGCCAAGATTGGGCAGGGGGCAATCAGCCCCAGCATTTT. It is translated as CASSQDWAGGNQPQHF.

The rearrangement uses TRBV6-5 and TRBJ2-1; D is ambiguous. The CDR3 is 15 amino acids. Germline V gives CDR1 MNHEY, CDR2 SVGAGI. V lost 2 bases and J 5 bases, leaving 13 bases between the germline ends. CDR3 residues: CASSYLTIRDNEQFF. DNA for the CDR3: TGTGCCAGCAGTTACCTAACCATTCGGGACAATGAGCAGTTCTTC.